This TCR beta chain stems from a study of identical twins. This clonotype occurred many times. In TCRdb, the 5' RACE reads were re-called with MiXCR into one record per CDR3 protein. The table shows 700,000 or so distinct CDR3 sequences, with 8.6% occurring only once. J lost 2 bases, V lost 6 bases, and 8 bases had no gene match. Germline V gene data show CDR1 as DFQATT and CDR2 as SNEGSKA (reference sequence). The CDR3 contains 15 residues. The data were also submitted as part of a second study, on yellow fever vaccine responses in identical twins.

The chain carries TRBV20-1 and TRBJ2-1; 9 bases match TRBD2. Material for sequencing was PBMCs. The source is a woman in her late teens or twenties in good health. CDR3 amino acids: CSARPLAGTYNEQFF. The CDR3 coding sequence is TGCAGTGCGAGGCCCCTAGCGGGAACCTACAATGAGCAGTTCTTC.